The source of this T cell receptor (beta chain) is a study of T cells after yellow fever vaccination. Study-level background: The fractions with low cell numbers were processed using SMART-Seq v4 Ultra Low Input.

Study findings and constraints: Peak timing came faster in the weaker secondary response, day 5 versus 15.

Using its own MiXCR run on the 5' RACE reads, TCRdb lists one record per CDR3 protein. The sample records under 300,000 distinct CDR3 sequences, 6% to 8% being singletons. CDR3 length: 14 residues. V lost 7 bases and J 0 bases, leaving 15 bases between the germline ends. Germline V gene sequence: CDR1 DFQATT, CDR2 SNEGSKA (reference sequence). This clonotype was recorded a few times. The target antigen is unknown. The receptor was derived from a man aged 30-40 years who received the YFV17D yellow fever vaccine. This chain uses TRBV20-1 with TRBJ1-2; no reliable D call. The material was CD4+ T cells sorted from PBMCs, obtained on the day of the yellow fever booster vaccination. The CDR3 spells CSVTARGANYGYTF. CDR3 coding DNA: TGCAGTGTCACGGCCCGGGGAGCTAACTATGGCTACACCTTC.